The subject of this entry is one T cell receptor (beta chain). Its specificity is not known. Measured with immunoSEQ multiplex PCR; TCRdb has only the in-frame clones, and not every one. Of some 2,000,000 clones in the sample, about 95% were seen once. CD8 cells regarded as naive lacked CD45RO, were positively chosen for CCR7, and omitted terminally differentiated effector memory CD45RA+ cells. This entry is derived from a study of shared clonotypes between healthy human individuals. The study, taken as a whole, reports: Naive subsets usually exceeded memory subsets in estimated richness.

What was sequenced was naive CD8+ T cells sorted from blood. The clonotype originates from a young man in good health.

CDR3 nucleotides: TGTGCCAGCACGCAGGGGCCCAGTGAAGCTTTCTTT. Its translation: CASTQGPSEAFF. This rearrangement joins TRBV2 to TRBJ1-1, with a tentative D call TRBD1 (6 bases). Germline assignment: CDR1 SNHLY and CDR2 FYNNEI. The CDR3 is 12 amino acids. V was cut by 7 bases and J by 7 bases, with 13 bases left in between.